This entry lists 22 T cell receptor beta chains sequenced from one sample in a study of identical twins. TCRdb recomputed calls from the 5' RACE reads with MiXCR, one row per CDR3 protein. The data contain about 690,000 distinct CDR3 sequences, 21% of them singletons. Another study also made use of these data, one on T cells expressing NK-cell markers.

The sample was PBMCs. Receptor source: a woman aged 18-30 years in good health.

The chain carries TRBV6-1 and TRBJ2-7, with 7 bases aligning to TRBD2. Germline V gene lookup returns CDR1 MNHNS and CDR2 SASEGT. This CDR3 is built from 14 residues. The J segment lost 4 bases and the V segment lost 6 bases, leaving 9 bases of the junction unmatched. CDR3 loop: CASSTYGGLYEQYF. Here the CDR3 DNA reads TGTGCCAGCAGCACCTACGGGGGGTTGTACGAGCAGTACTTC.

Many counts were recorded for this clonotype. This sequence joins TRBV7-2 and TRBJ2-7; D unresolved. This CDR3 contains 13 residues. Germline V lookup: CDR1 SGHTA, CDR2 FQGNSA. With 5 bases removed from V and 0 bases from J, the gap between germline ends came to 8 bases. The CDR3 spells CASSPPASYEQYF. The CDR3 region has the DNA TGTGCCAGCAGCCCCCCAGCCTCCTACGAGCAGTACTTC.

In this sample, this clonotype turned up a few times. The chain is built from TRBV5-6 and TRBJ2-1, with 10 bases aligning to TRBD2. The ends lost 4 bases at V and 9 bases at J; junction bases unmatched: 10. The CDR3 has 15 amino acids. Germline V gene lookup returns CDR1 SGHDT and CDR2 YYEEEE. CDR3 loop: CASSKGLAGDREQFF. Here the CDR3 DNA reads TGTGCCAGCAGCAAGGGGCTAGCGGGAGATCGTGAGCAGTTCTTC.

In this sample, this clonotype turned up a few times. This chain uses TRBV20-1 with TRBJ2-5, with D perhaps TRBD1 or TRBD2 (6 bases each). Germline loops: CDR1 DFQATT, CDR2 SNEGSKA (reference sequence). The CDR3 spans 12 residues. V lost 3 bases to trimming and J lost 5 bases, with 10 bases between them. The DNA for the CDR3 is TGCAGTGCTAGTCGAGGGGGGGAGACCCAGTACTTC. Translation: CSASRGGETQYF.

This clonotype was seen more than once but under ten times. The chain has TRBV7-9 and TRBJ2-1; 8 bases are a match to TRBD2. The CDR3 runs to 14 residues. Germline-derived CDR1 and CDR2 are SEHNR and FQNEAQ (reference sequence). V lost 8 bases, J lost 8 bases, and 11 bases stayed unmatched. The CDR3: CASFGGGPSDEQFF. The CDR3 region has the DNA TGTGCCAGCTTCGGGGGGGGACCTAGCGATGAGCAGTTCTTC.

The CDR3, as DNA: TGTGCCAGCAGCTACCAGGCTTATGAGCAGTTCTTC. Its protein product is CASSYQAYEQFF. The chain joins TRBV13 to TRBJ2-1; D ambiguous. The germline V gene has CDR1 PRHDT and CDR2 FYEKMQ (reference sequence). Trimming took off 4 bases at V and 8 bases at J, with 9 bases between the two ends. This CDR3 region has 12 residues.

This rearrangement joins TRBV20-1 to TRBJ1-6; unclear D gene. CDR1 and CDR2 (germline): DFQATT, SNEGSKA (reference sequence). The CDR3 contains 15 residues. Deletions cut 0 bases from V and 10 bases from J, with 16 bases between. The CDR3 loop is CSARDRAFPSSPLHF. The CDR3 coding sequence is TGCAGTGCTAGAGATCGTGCATTCCCCTCGTCACCCCTCCACTTT.

V gene TRBV2 combines with J gene TRBJ1-6; D is perhaps TRBD1 (6 bases). V dropped 7 bases and J dropped 9 bases, with 13 bases sitting between them. CDR3 length: 13 residues. Germline V CDR1 and CDR2: SNHLY, FYNNEI. This CDR3 is CASTSDSASPLHF. CDR3 nucleotides: TGTGCCAGCACTTCGGACAGTGCTTCACCCCTCCACTTT.

The chain carries TRBV4-1 and TRBJ2-1; TRBD2 aligns across 7 bases. Unmatched junction bases numbered 9, after V lost 7 bases and J lost 0 bases. The germline CDR1 and CDR2 sequences are MGHRA and YSYEKL. The CDR3 is 16 residues long. CDR3 coding DNA: TGCGCCAGCACTCCCACCGGGGGGAGCTCCTACAATGAGCAGTTCTTC. Protein: CASTPTGGSSYNEQFF.

J is TRBJ2-2 and V is TRBV6-5; TRBD1 agrees at 9 bases. The CDR3 is made up of 16 amino acids. Germline V gene lookup returns CDR1 MNHEY and CDR2 SVGAGI. The junction had 2 bases not matched to a gene; V was cut back by 2 bases and J by 1 base. The CDR3 sequence: CASSYTGGENTGELFF. CDR3 nucleotides: TGTGCCAGCAGTTACACAGGGGGCGAGAACACCGGGGAGCTGTTTTTT.

The gene calls are TRBV7-9 and TRBJ1-3; D uncertain. Germline V gene lookup returns CDR1 SEHNR and CDR2 FQNEAQ (reference sequence). The CDR3 covers 14 residues. The ends were cut back, 3 bases at V and 0 bases at J, with 6 bases in the middle. As DNA, the CDR3 is TGTGCCAGCAGCTTTGTGCGCTCTGGAAACACCATATATTTT. Translation gives CASSFVRSGNTIYF. The full variable domain, completed using reference TRBV7-9 and TRBJ1-3, is DTGVSQNPRHKITKRGQNVTFRCDPISEHNRLYWYRQTLGQGPEFLTYFQNEAQLEKSRLLSDRFSAERPKGSFSTLEIQRTEQGDSAMYLCASSFVRSGNTIYFGEGSWLTVV.

This clonotype has just a few counts. This rearrangement joins TRBV5-1 to TRBJ2-1; D unresolved. V gave up 5 bases and J gave up 0 bases, with 15 bases separating them. Germline values: CDR1 SGHRS, CDR2 YFSETQ. This CDR3 spans 16 amino acids. This CDR3 reads CASSRQATSSYNEQFF. In nucleotides, the CDR3 is TGCGCCAGCAGTCGGCAGGCGACGAGCTCCTACAATGAGCAGTTCTTC.

This clonotype has just a few counts. Written as DNA, the CDR3 is TGCAGTGCTTGGACACCCCTGAACACTGAAGCTTTCTTT. It is translated as CSAWTPLNTEAFF. The V call is TRBV20-1, the J call TRBJ1-1; maybe TRBD1 (5 bases). CDR1 is DFQATT and CDR2 is SNEGSKA in the germline V gene (reference sequence). The length of the CDR3 is 13 residues. The germline V and J ends were trimmed by 5 bases and 0 bases, with 10 bases remaining between them.

The chain combines TRBV27 with TRBJ2-1; no firm D call. Germline loops: CDR1 MNHEY, CDR2 SMNVEV (reference sequence). V was trimmed by 7 bases and J by 15 bases, leaving 10 bases between them. There are 9 residues in the CDR3. CDR3 sequence: CASTLLVFF. DNA of the CDR3: TGTGCCAGCACCCTACTTGTGTTCTTC.

This clonotype appeared a few times. The genes are TRBV20-1 and TRBJ1-5; D remains unclear. Germline CDR1 is DFQATT and CDR2 is SNEGSKA (reference sequence). With 4 bases removed from V and 4 bases from J, the gap between germline ends came to 17 bases. The CDR3 consists of 15 residues. CDR3 sequence: CSANPVGGINQPQHF. The CDR3 region has the DNA TGCAGTGCTAATCCCGTTGGAGGAATAAATCAGCCCCAGCATTTT.

The rearrangement uses TRBV10-1 and TRBJ2-1, with 7 bases identical to TRBD1. CDR3 length equals 12 residues. Germline V lookup: CDR1 WNHNN, CDR2 SYGVQD (reference sequence). The V and J ends lost 6 bases and 8 bases, in that order; junction bases with no gene match: 4. The CDR3: CASSNRGYEQFF. CDR3 sequence (DNA): TGCGCCAGCAGCAACAGGGGTTATGAGCAGTTCTTC.

This chain links TRBV6-2 or TRBV6-3 with TRBJ2-7; the D is unclear. Trimming shortened V by 4 bases and J by 4 bases, and 11 bases separated the two germline ends. Germline CDR1 reads MNHEY; CDR2 reads SVGEGT. The CDR3 covers 13 residues. In DNA form, the CDR3 reads TGTGCCAGCAGTTCCAGCACAGTATACGAGCAGTACTTC. It codes for CASSSSTVYEQYF.

This clonotype was picked up a small number of times. The gene calls are TRBV20-1 and TRBJ2-3; 9 nucleotides agree with TRBD2. Germline V lookup: CDR1 DFQATT, CDR2 SNEGSKA (reference sequence). The CDR3 runs 15 residues. The ends lost 6 bases at V and 2 bases at J; junction bases unmatched: 9. The CDR3 region is CSAPRGGRATDTQYF. The CDR3, as DNA: TGCAGTGCCCCTAGGGGCGGGAGGGCCACAGATACGCAGTATTTT.

This clonotype was detected ten times or more. The genes are TRBV7-2 and TRBJ2-3, with 9 positions matching TRBD2. The CDR3 covers 14 residues. The germline CDR1 and CDR2 sequences are SGHTA and FQGNSA. V gave up 4 bases and J gave up 3 bases; unmatched junction bases: 2. The CDR3 coding sequence is TGTGCCAGCAGCTCTACTAGCGGGACAGATACGCAGTATTTT. Amino acid sequence: CASSSTSGTDTQYF.

In its sample, this clonotype was seen a few times. The chain employs TRBV6-1 and TRBJ1-1; TRBD1 matches 7 bases. The CDR3 covers 14 residues. The V gene's germline CDR1 is MNHNS and CDR2 SASEGT. Losses at the gene ends were 7 bases for V and 6 bases for J; bases not matched to a gene: 11. CDR3 DNA: TGTGCCAGCACTGATACAGGGGTAGGAGCTGAAGCTTTCTTT. It encodes CASTDTGVGAEAFF.

This clonotype was seen repeatedly, ten times or more. The CDR3 DNA sequence: TGCGCCAGTTCCCCCAGCAGTGGAGATACGCAGTATTTT. This gives the protein CASSPSSGDTQYF. The chain employs TRBV5-1 and TRBJ2-3; no reliable D call. Between the trimmed V and J ends, which lost 8 bases and 5 bases, there was a span of 15 bases. The CDR3 contains 13 residues. The germline CDR1 and CDR2 sequences are SGHRS and YFSETQ.

The V gene is TRBV18, the J gene TRBJ1-2, with 8 bases matching TRBD1. CDR1 is KGHSH and CDR2 is LQKENI in the germline V gene. V shed 6 bases, J shed 4 bases, and the junction held 10 bases outside the gene matches. The CDR3 loop spans 15 amino acids. DNA for the CDR3: TGTGCCAGCTCCCCCGGGACAGGATATTCCTATGGCTACACCTTC. Translated, it gives CASSPGTGYSYGYTF.